These 30 T cell receptor beta chains were sequenced from one sample in a study. MiXCR, applied by TCRdb to the 5' RACE reads, yields one record per CDR3 protein. This sample has almost 9,000 distinct CDR3 sequences, with 27% found just once. The sequenced sample consisted of naive CD4+ T cells sorted from a lymph node. The subset was: naive CD4+ T cells, CD4+CD45RA+CD25-. The receptor set was obtained from a female donor with breast cancer.

Concerning this clonotype: Possible read error: a much larger clone is one base away. The V gene is TRBV6-1, the J gene TRBJ2-1; 7 bases map to TRBD2. There are 14 residues in the CDR3. Per germline, CDR1 MNHNS and CDR2 SASEGT. Germline trimming cut 11 bases from V and 6 bases from J; bases unmatched to any gene: 13. The CDR3 loop is CAGLGLAATNEQFF. As DNA, the CDR3 is TGTGCCGGCTTAGGGCTAGCGGCCACCAATGAGCAGTTCTTC.

This clonotype came up many times. The CDR3 DNA sequence: TGCAGCGTTGGACCCCGGGCCGGGGGAGGTGGCTACACCTTC. Its protein product is CSVGPRAGGGGYTF. V is TRBV29-1 and J is TRBJ1-2; D might be TRBD1 (5 bases). Trimming removed 4 bases from V and 7 bases from J, with 19 bases in between. CDR1 SQVTM and CDR2 ANQGSEA come from the germline V gene. The CDR3 extends over 14 amino acids.

In regard to this clonotype: Just one base apart from a much larger clone, this may be a read error. The chain recombines TRBV12-5 with TRBJ1-2; D is uncertain. This CDR3 spans 13 amino acids. Germline values: CDR1 LGHNT, CDR2 FRNRAP. V was cut by 5 bases and J by 8 bases, with 15 bases left in between. The CDR3 reads CASGMGTAGGYTF. The CDR3 DNA reads as TGTGCTAGTGGTATGGGTACAGCGGGAGGCTACACCTTC.

A word on this clonotype: Relative to the germline gene, one junction end is altered; a read error may explain this. J is TRBJ2-3 and V is TRBV19, with a tentative D call TRBD1 (6 bases). CDR1 LNHDA and CDR2 SQIVND come from the germline V gene (reference sequence). This CDR3 has 15 residues. For the CDR3, the DNA is TGTGCCAGTAGCCCCAGGGGATTTGGTGCAGATACGCAGTGTTTC. Its translation is CASSPRGFGADTQCF. Variable domain in full (rest from reference TRBV19 and TRBJ2-3): DGGITQSPKYLFRKEGQNVTLSCEQNLNHDAMYWYRQDPGQGLRLIYYSQIVNDFQKGDIAEGYSVSREKKESFPLTVTSAQKNPTAFYLCASSPRGFGADTQCFGPGTRLTVL.

There are many counts of this clonotype. CDR3: CASSFLAGMPLGNEQFF. CDR3 nucleotide sequence: TGTGCCAGCAGTTTCCTAGCGGGAATGCCCCTAGGCAATGAGCAGTTCTTC. J is TRBJ2-1 and V is TRBV27; 9 nucleotides agree with TRBD2. The CDR3 is 17 amino acids. Germline CDR1 is MNHEY and CDR2 is SMNVEV (reference sequence). The trim removed 3 bases at V and 6 bases at J, leaving 12 bases unmatched.

This clonotype is deemed medium-sized (0.01 to 0.1%). This chain connects TRBV7-8 to TRBJ2-1; D call uncertain. Trimming shortened V by 4 bases and J by 2 bases, and 9 bases separated the two germline ends. Germline CDR1 and CDR2: SGHVS and FQNEAQ. The CDR3 extends over 14 amino acids. The CDR3 region has the DNA TGTGCCAGCAGCTATTCAAGGGCCTACAATGAGCAGTTCTTC. It is translated as CASSYSRAYNEQFF.

This clonotype has more than one count but fewer than ten. CDR3 sequence: CSARVSTSASYEQYF. In DNA form, the CDR3 reads TGCAGTGCTAGAGTTTCGACTAGCGCCTCCTACGAGCAGTACTTC. The genes are TRBV20-1 and TRBJ2-7, with 8 bases matching TRBD2. The V gene end was trimmed by 1 base and the J gene end by 0 bases; junction bases not matched to a gene: 5. The CDR3 consists of 15 residues. The germline gives CDR1 DFQATT, CDR2 SNEGSKA (reference sequence).

This clonotype was picked up a small number of times. This chain links TRBV7-9 with TRBJ2-7; TRBD2 agrees at 8 bases. The CDR3 loop spans 19 amino acids. Per germline, CDR1 SEHNR and CDR2 FQNEAQ (reference sequence). V dropped 4 bases and J dropped 1; count of bases not matched to a gene: 18. The CDR3 loop is CASSSPAPRGSGNSYEQYF. The CDR3 DNA sequence: TGTGCCAGCAGCTCCCCTGCCCCTCGAGGTAGCGGGAATTCCTACGAGCAGTACTTC. The variable domain in full, with the rest retrieved from reference TRBV7-9 and TRBJ2-7, is DTGVSQNPRHKITKRGQNVTFRCDPISEHNRLYWYRQTLGQGPEFLTYFQNEAQLEKSRLLSDRFSAERPKGSFSTLEIQRTEQGDSAMYLCASSSPAPRGSGNSYEQYFGPGTRLTVT.

This clonotype was seen at least ten times. The gene calls are TRBV29-1 and TRBJ1-2, with 8 bases fitting TRBD1. The CDR3 is made up of 13 amino acids. V gave up 5 bases and J gave up 3 bases; unmatched junction bases: 5. In germline, CDR1 is SQVTM, CDR2 ANQGSEA. The chain's CDR3 is CSVLPGGHYGYTF. The DNA of the CDR3 is TGCAGCGTTCTGCCAGGGGGCCACTATGGCTACACCTTC.

This clonotype rates as medium-sized. The chain couples TRBV20-1 to TRBJ2-1; weak D call: TRBD2 (5 bases). The CDR3 has 14 residues. CDR1 DFQATT and CDR2 SNEGSKA come from the germline V gene (reference sequence). V lost 3 bases and J lost 4, with 13 bases in between. CDR3 DNA: TGCAGTGCTAGGACTACCCAATGGTACAATGAGCAGTTCTTC. Encoded protein: CSARTTQWYNEQFF.

Of note for this clonotype: It may be a read error: a sequence one base away is much more abundant. This is likely a read error, given that the CDR3 carries no conserved phenylalanine or tryptophan at its end. V is TRBV5-6 and J is TRBJ2-1; D is unresolved. Looked up from germline, CDR1 is SGHDT and CDR2 is YYEEEE. V lost 2 bases and J 6 bases, leaving 9 bases between the germline ends. This CDR3 has 13 residues. CDR3 nucleotide sequence: TGTGCCAGCAGCTTCGGTCTAATCAATGAGCAGTTCCTC. Translated, it gives CASSFGLINEQFL.

This clonotype was observed a handful of times. This clone may be a read error of a much larger clone one base away. The gene calls are TRBV10-2 and TRBJ2-7, with TRBD1 as a possible D gene (5 bases). This CDR3 spans 14 amino acids. The germline V and J ends were trimmed by 5 bases and 3 bases, with 14 bases remaining between them. Germline V gives CDR1 WSHSY, CDR2 SAAADI. The CDR3 sequence: CASSPGHDYYEQYF. The CDR3 nucleotides are TGCGCCAGCAGTCCTGGACACGATTACTACGAGCAGTACTTC.

This clonotype is classed as medium-sized. V gene TRBV19 combines with J gene TRBJ2-3; a weak D match, TRBD1 (6 bases). The V gene's germline CDR1 is LNHDA and CDR2 SQIVND (reference sequence). There are 15 residues in the CDR3. V lost 6 bases and J lost 4, with 17 bases in between. The CDR3 is CASSPRGFGADTQYF. The CDR3 DNA is TGTGCCAGTAGCCCCAGGGGATTTGGTGCAGATACGCAGTATTTT.

V usage is TRBV20-1 and J usage is TRBJ2-5, with D tentatively TRBD2 (7 bases). Trimming took 6 bases from V and 10 from J, leaving 9 bases between them. The germline V gene has CDR1 DFQATT and CDR2 SNEGSKA (reference sequence). The CDR3 has 9 residues. CDR3 loop: CSAGGGQYF. The DNA for the CDR3 is TGCAGTGCAGGGGGGGGCCAGTACTTC.

This clonotype was counted many times. V and J are TRBV9 and TRBJ2-3; D unclear. The germline V gene encodes CDR1 SGDLS and CDR2 YYNGEE. The ends were cut back, 3 bases at V and 0 bases at J, with 8 bases in the middle. CDR3 length: 14 residues. DNA of the CDR3: TGTGCCAGCAGCGACCAGATAAGCACAGATACGCAGTATTTT. Translated, it gives CASSDQISTDTQYF.

This clonotype showed up many times. V is TRBV19 and J is TRBJ1-5, with D maybe TRBD1 (5 bases). The CDR3 consists of 13 residues. V lost 8 bases and J 6 bases, leaving 14 bases between the germline ends. The germline CDR1 and CDR2 sequences are LNHDA and SQIVND (reference sequence). The CDR3 here is CASRKGGVQPQHF. The DNA for the CDR3 is TGTGCCAGTCGAAAGGGAGGGGTTCAGCCCCAGCATTTT.

This clonotype was recorded only once. This chain joins TRBV5-1 and TRBJ1-2, with no clear D. The CDR3 covers 13 residues. Per the germline V gene, CDR1 is SGHRS and CDR2 is YFSETQ. V shed 1 base and J shed 6 bases, with 10 bases lying between them. The DNA for the CDR3 is TGCGCCAGCAGCTTGCCGAGGGTGGATGGCTACACCTTC. Protein: CASSLPRVDGYTF.

This clonotype is medium-sized within its sample. V usage is TRBV20-1 and J usage is TRBJ1-5, with 8 bases that match TRBD1. V dropped 0 bases and J dropped 3; count of bases not matched to a gene: 7. The germline CDR1 and CDR2 sequences are DFQATT and SNEGSKA (reference sequence). The CDR3 extends over 16 amino acids. Here the CDR3 DNA reads TGCAGTGCTAGAGATCGCAGGGGGCTAGACAATCAGCCCCAGCATTTT. This translates into CSARDRRGLDNQPQHF.

With regard to this clonotype: Since the CDR3 does not end with the conserved phenylalanine or tryptophan, this likely comes from a read error. The chain employs TRBV5-1 and TRBJ2-1; a possible D gene is TRBD2 (6 bases). Germline V gives CDR1 SGHRS, CDR2 YFSETQ. There are 11 residues in the CDR3. V dropped 5 bases and J dropped 7 bases, with 7 bases sitting between them. In nucleotides, the CDR3 is TGCGCCAGCAGGCGGGAAAATGAGCAGTTCTCC. Its translation is CASRRENEQFS.

Note on this clonotype: One base away lies a much larger clone, so this may be a sequencing read error. The chain links TRBV7-2 to TRBJ1-1; TRBD1 is a possible D gene (6 bases). CDR3 size: 14 residues. Germline V gives CDR1 SGHTA, CDR2 FQGNSA. This chain's CDR3 is CAGSSQGGKTEAFF. The CDR3, as DNA: TGTGCCGGCAGCTCACAGGGAGGAAAGACTGAAGCTTTCTTT.

By frequency in the sample, this clonotype is medium-sized (0.01 to 0.1%). The rearrangement links TRBV4-1 to TRBJ1-5; 7 bases are shared with TRBD1. The germline CDR1 and CDR2 sequences are MGHRA and YSYEKL. CDR3 size: 15 residues. With V trimmed by 1 base and J by 5 bases, 5 bases remained unmatched. The CDR3 DNA is TGCGCCAGCAGCCAAGGACAGGGTGGGCATCAGCCCCAGCATTTT. It is translated as CASSQGQGGHQPQHF.

This clonotype was observed at least ten times. Just one base apart from a much larger clone, this may be a read error. The gene calls are TRBV20-1 and TRBJ1-2; tentative D call: TRBD1 (5 bases). V lost 3 bases and J 4 bases, leaving 15 bases between the germline ends. Germline V gene data show CDR1 as DFQATT and CDR2 as SNEGSKA (reference sequence). The CDR3 consists of 14 residues. The CDR3 here is CSASARGGGYGYTF. The CDR3 DNA sequence: TGCAGTGCTAGTGCTCGGGGCGGGGGCTATGGCTACACCTTC.

This clonotype was picked up many times. This could be a read error, since a much larger clone is one nucleotide away. The chain has TRBV4-1 and TRBJ2-1; 15 bases match TRBD2. CDR1 and CDR2 (germline): MGHRA, YSYEKL. The CDR3 extends over 18 amino acids. CDR3 nucleotide sequence: TGCGCCAGCAGCCATGGGACTAGCGGGAGGCGAGGGTACAATAAGCAGTTCTTC. Protein sequence: CASSHGTSGRRGYNKQFF.

This clonotype was seen a few times. A much larger clone differs from this one at a single base, so this may be a read error. Lacking the conserved final phenylalanine or tryptophan, this CDR3 likely reflects a read error. This chain uses TRBV7-9 with TRBJ2-1, with 7 bases matching TRBD2. In germline, CDR1 is SEHNR, CDR2 FQNEAQ (reference sequence). This CDR3 is built from 14 residues. Trimming at V came to 4 bases and at J to 1 base, leaving 1 base not matched to a gene. CDR3 loop: CASSSSGSYNEQFL. DNA of the CDR3: TGTGCCAGCAGCTCTAGCGGATCCTACAATGAGCAGTTCCTC.

At least ten counts were recorded for this clonotype. The chain combines TRBV4-1 with TRBJ1-2; perhaps TRBD1 as D (6 bases). Germline V CDR1 and CDR2: MGHRA, YSYEKL. V was cut by 1 base and J by 4 bases, with 7 bases left in between. The CDR3 sequence is 13 residues long. CDR3 loop: CASSQGGAYGYTF. The CDR3 region has the DNA TGCGCCAGCAGCCAAGGGGGGGCCTATGGCTACACCTTC.

On this clonotype: This may be a read error, as it is one base from a much larger clone. The chain recombines TRBV6-1 with TRBJ2-3; possibly TRBD2 for D (5 bases). CDR1 and CDR2 (germline): MNHNS, SASEGT. This CDR3 is built from 15 residues. The CDR3 sequence: CASSNRGSDTDTRYF. CDR3 coding DNA: TGTGCCAGCAGTAACCGGGGTAGCGACACAGATACGCGGTATTTT.

This clonotype was detected many times. This sequence joins TRBV18 and TRBJ1-1; 8 nucleotides match TRBD1. The germline V gene has CDR1 KGHSH and CDR2 LQKENI. The CDR3 loop spans 14 amino acids. The V segment lost 3 bases and the J segment 8 bases; nucleotides outside the gene matches: 8. The CDR3 coding sequence is TGTGCCAGCTCACCCAACTCCGGGACAGGAGAAGCTTTCTTT. Translated: CASSPNSGTGEAFF.

This clonotype was recorded many times. The CDR3 region is CASTLTGTGNEKLFF. In nucleotides, the CDR3 is TGTGCCAGCACCTTGACCGGGACAGGGAATGAAAAACTGTTTTTT. The genes are TRBV4-2 and TRBJ1-4; TRBD1 matches 9 bases. Germline V gene sequence: CDR1 LGHNA, CDR2 YNFKEQ. This CDR3 is 15 amino acids long. V was clipped by 7 bases and J by 5 bases; unmatched bases: 8.

For this clonotype: A much bigger clone sits one base away, suggesting this may be a read error. The chain uses TRBV12-3 or TRBV12-4 and TRBJ2-1; D is undetermined. This CDR3 is 15 amino acids long. Trimming shortened V by 6 bases and J by 1 base, and 13 bases separated the two germline ends. For the CDR3, the DNA is TGTGCCAGCAGCCCCACGGAAGGGTCCTACAATGAGCAGTTCTTC. It yields the protein CASSPTEGSYNEQFF.

Of note for this clonotype: Because the CDR3 is missing its conserved closing phenylalanine or tryptophan, this is likely a read error. This chain links TRBV25-1 with TRBJ1-5; TRBD1 agrees at 8 bases. The length of the CDR3 is 15 residues. Trimming removed 6 bases from V and 7 bases from J; junction bases left unmatched: 11. Looked up from germline, CDR1 is MGHDK and CDR2 is SYGVNS. The CDR3 DNA is TGTGCCAGCAGGGAACCCGGGACAGGAGTCCAGCCCCAGCATCTT. It codes for CASREPGTGVQPQHL.